The following is a TCR beta chain sequence with its context. Its cognate antigen is unknown. These data belong to a study of post-analysis software for immune sequencing data. Background on the study: Patients had relapsing-remitting, secondary progressive or progressive-relapsing multiple sclerosis; some lacked subtype. Study results and caveats: Controls showed significantly higher normalized Chao1 diversity than did multiple sclerosis patients. There were roughly 5 TRBV segments more frequent in patients than controls, and TRBV5-6, TRBV5-1 and TRBV20-1 were among them.

The CDR3 sequence is 15 residues long. V lost 1 base and J 4 bases, leaving 14 bases between the germline ends. CDR1 and CDR2 from the germline V gene are LGHDT and YNNKEL (reference sequence). Included in the TCR beta cDNA libraries were unique molecular identifiers. Once roughly 0.9 to 11 million T cells were used, roughly 490,000 cDNA molecules resulted. Using its own MiXCR run on the PCR reads, TCRdb lists one record per CDR3 protein. The sample consists of about 810,000 distinct CDR3 sequences, approximately 57% of them appearing once. The source is a girl aged 5-17 years with multiple sclerosis. This chain links TRBV3-1 with TRBJ2-7; D ambiguous. Sequenced sample: blood. In nucleotides, the CDR3 is TGTGCCAGCAGCCAAGCGGCGGATAACGGTTACGAGCAGTACTTC. Protein product: CASSQAADNGYEQYF.